The 25 T cell receptor beta chains listed next were all sequenced from one sample in a study of OX40 agonist ivuxolimab in advanced cancers. Data came from immunoSEQ multiplex PCR; TCRdb stores just in-frame clones and leaves some out. The profile shows 43,000 or so clones, approximately 91% of them singletons. The sequences come from CD4+ or CD8+ T cells sorted from blood, collected in a trial of the OX40 agonist ivuxolimab. The receptor set was obtained from an adult with an advanced solid tumor such as melanoma, head and neck, liver or kidney cancer.

The chain recombines TRBV28 with TRBJ2-5, with D possibly being TRBD1 (7 bases). The J call may be incorrect, as the DNA end agrees better with TRBJ2-7. The CDR3 is made up of 14 amino acids. Germline V gene lookup returns CDR1 MDHEN and CDR2 SYDVKM. Here the CDR3 DNA reads TGTGCCAGCAGTGCAGGGGGGCTAGAGAACGAGCAGTACTTC. Its protein product is CASSAGGLENEQYF.

The V call is TRBV7-6, the J call TRBJ2-5; 7 nucleotides align to TRBD1. CDR1 is SGHVS and CDR2 is FNYEAQ in the germline V gene. The CDR3 contains 14 residues. J lost 2 bases, V lost 0 bases, and 0 bases had no gene match. The CDR3 DNA reads TGTGCCAGCAGCTTAGCGGGACAGCAAGAGACCCAGTACTTC. Translation gives CASSLAGQQETQYF.

This chain links TRBV7-3 with TRBJ2-1, with TRBD2 matching over 10 bases. The CDR3 has 16 residues. Trimming removed 6 bases from V and 2 bases from J; junction bases left unmatched: 7. Germline CDR1 SGHTA, CDR2 FQGTGA. The CDR3 sequence: CASSYATSGPYNEQFF. DNA for the CDR3: TGTGCCAGCAGTTATGCGACTAGCGGGCCCTACAATGAGCAGTTCTTC.

In DNA form, the CDR3 reads TGTGCCAGCAGCTTAAAACGGGAGCAGTTCTTC. Residues: CASSLKREQFF. V is TRBV7-6 and J is TRBJ2-1; D call uncertain. V shed 2 bases and J shed 10 bases, with 6 bases lying between them. Germline V gene lookup returns CDR1 SGHVS and CDR2 FNYEAQ. This CDR3 is built from 11 residues.

This clone was detected only a few times. This chain uses TRBV4-1 with TRBJ2-2; 8 bases are shared with TRBD2. The CDR3 has 15 residues. After removal of 4 bases from V and 5 bases from J, the junction contained 6 bases not matched to a gene. The germline V gene has CDR1 MGHRA and CDR2 YSYEKL. The CDR3 is CASSRWERETGELFF. Here the CDR3 DNA reads TGCGCCAGCAGCCGCTGGGAGCGGGAGACCGGGGAGCTGTTTTTT.

This chain connects TRBV2 to TRBJ2-1; TRBD1 aligns across 8 bases. The ends lost 3 bases at V and 7 bases at J; junction bases unmatched: 8. Germline values: CDR1 SNHLY, CDR2 FYNNEI. The CDR3 spans 15 residues. CDR3 DNA: TGTGCCAGCAGTGAGTGGCAGGGGGCCTTGAATGAGCAGTTCTTC. It codes for CASSEWQGALNEQFF.

V gene TRBV19 combines with J gene TRBJ2-1; D gene ambiguous. CDR3 length equals 15 residues. Germline values: CDR1 LNHDA, CDR2 SQIVND (reference sequence). V dropped 2 bases and J dropped 8 bases, with 16 bases sitting between them. CDR3 nucleotides: TGTGCCAGTAGTATAAGACGCGAAATGCTCGATGAGCAGTTCTTC. It specifies CASSIRREMLDEQFF.

The CDR3 DNA reads as TGTGCCAGTAGCTCGGCCCCCGGTGGGGGCGAGCAGTACTTC. It specifies CASSSAPGGGEQYF. The chain joins TRBV19 to TRBJ2-7, with D tentatively TRBD1 or TRBD2 (5 bases each). The V and J ends lost 6 bases and 6 bases respectively, with 18 bases between them. This CDR3 contains 14 residues. CDR1 is LNHDA and CDR2 is SQIVND in the germline V gene (reference sequence).

The rearrangement links TRBV5-1 to TRBJ2-5; no reliable D call. CDR3 length equals 11 residues. The germline V gene encodes CDR1 SGHRS and CDR2 YFSETQ. V was trimmed by 0 bases and J by 5 bases, leaving 2 bases between them. This CDR3 reads CASSLEETQYF. CDR3 sequence (DNA): TGCGCCAGCAGCTTGGAGGAGACCCAGTACTTC.

The CDR3 region is CASSLPSYNEQFF. The CDR3 bases are TGCGCCAGCAGCTTGCCTAGCTACAATGAGCAGTTCTTC. J is TRBJ2-1 and V is TRBV5-1, with D unresolved. The CDR3 runs 13 residues. Germline lookup yields CDR1 SGHRS and CDR2 YFSETQ. The V gene lost 1 base and the J gene lost 3 bases, with 5 bases spanning the gap.

The rearrangement links TRBV6-1 to TRBJ2-7; the D call may be TRBD1 or TRBD2 (5 bases each). Looked up from germline, CDR1 is MNHNS and CDR2 is SASEGT. V lost 2 bases to trimming and J lost 2 bases, with 13 bases between them. The CDR3 has 15 residues. The CDR3 sequence is CASSERGSPTYEQYF. The CDR3 nucleotides are TGTGCCAGCAGTGAACGGGGCTCCCCTACCTACGAGCAGTACTTC.

The V gene is TRBV2, the J gene TRBJ1-2; 7 positions match TRBD1. Per the germline V gene, CDR1 is SNHLY and CDR2 is FYNNEI. The CDR3 runs to 13 residues. V shed 8 bases and J 2 bases; nucleotides not matched to a gene: 5. CDR3: CASLPDRNYGYTF. Here the CDR3 DNA reads TGTGCCAGCCTGCCGGACAGGAACTATGGCTACACCTTC.

J is TRBJ2-7 and V is TRBV13; perhaps TRBD2 as D (5 bases). There are 13 residues in the CDR3. Germline lookup yields CDR1 PRHDT and CDR2 FYEKMQ (reference sequence). V shed 4 bases and J shed 1 base, with 8 bases lying between them. The CDR3 bases are TGTGCCAGCAGCTGGGGAGCGTCCTACGAGCAGTACTTC. It encodes CASSWGASYEQYF.

The V call is TRBV4-1, the J call TRBJ2-3, with 7 bases matching TRBD2. This CDR3 has 17 residues. In germline, CDR1 is MGHRA, CDR2 YSYEKL. J lost 3 bases, V lost 1 base, and 10 bases had no gene match. Here the CDR3 reads CASSQGDVGGSTDTQYF. The CDR3 nucleotides are TGCGCCAGCAGCCAAGGGGATGTCGGCGGGAGTACAGATACGCAGTATTTT.

The V gene is TRBV19, the J gene TRBJ1-2; no clear D gene. This CDR3 contains 12 residues. CDR1 LNHDA and CDR2 SQIVND come from the germline V gene (reference sequence). The germline V and J ends were trimmed by 7 bases and 7 bases, with 13 bases remaining between them. The chain's CDR3 is CASITRAGGYTF. The DNA for the CDR3 is TGTGCCAGTATAACAAGGGCTGGTGGCTACACCTTC.

By frequency in the sample, this clone is medium-sized (0.01 to 0.1%). Distinct nucleotide sequences in the sample also encode this CDR3. This rearrangement joins TRBV6-1 to TRBJ2-7; 10 bases map to TRBD2. Germline lookup yields CDR1 MNHNS and CDR2 SASEGT. The CDR3 totals 15 residues. Trimming took 1 base from V and 0 from J; bases not matched to a gene: 0. For the CDR3, the DNA is TGTGCCAGCAGTGAAGGACTAGCGGGCTCCTACGAGCAGTACTTC. This codes for CASSEGLAGSYEQYF.

This sequence joins TRBV29-1 and TRBJ2-3, with a possible D match to TRBD2 (7 bases). CDR3 length: 12 residues. Germline V gives CDR1 SQVTM, CDR2 ANQGSEA. Trimming shortened V by 8 bases and J by 9 bases, and 18 bases separated the two germline ends. This CDR3 reads CSLRGAGETQYF. The CDR3 bases are TGCAGCTTACGGGGGGCGGGTGAAACGCAGTATTTT.

The chain links TRBV7-8 to TRBJ2-2; 9 bases align to TRBD2. V shed 6 bases, J shed 2 bases, and the junction held 4 bases outside the gene matches. There are 15 residues in the CDR3. Looked up from germline, CDR1 is SGHVS and CDR2 is FQNEAQ. Written as DNA, the CDR3 is TGTGCCAGCAGATCTAGCGGGAACAACACCGGGGAGCTGTTTTTT. The encoded protein is CASRSSGNNTGELFF.

The V and J genes are TRBV6-1 and TRBJ1-5; 10 bases align to TRBD1. Trimming cost V 6 bases and J 6 bases; bases outside gene matches: 5. CDR1 and CDR2 (germline): MNHNS, SASEGT. The CDR3 is 14 residues long. The CDR3 coding sequence is TGTGCCAGCAGACCGAGGGACAGGGGTCAGCCCCAGCATTTT. This translates into CASRPRDRGQPQHF.

V and J are TRBV15 and TRBJ1-3, with a weak D call TRBD1 (5 bases). The CDR3 runs to 17 residues. V was trimmed by 2 bases and J by 0 bases, leaving 14 bases between them. CDR1 and CDR2 from the germline V gene are LNHNV and YYDKDF (reference sequence). DNA for the CDR3: TGTGCCACCAGCAGACCCCTGGGGGGTAGCTCTGGAAACACCATATATTTT. Protein sequence: CATSRPLGGSSGNTIYF. Drawing the rest from reference TRBV15 and TRBJ1-3, the complete variable domain is DAMVIQNPRYQVTQFGKPVTLSCSQTLNHNVMYWYQQKSSQAPKLLFHYYDKDFNNEADTPDNFQSRRPNTSFCFLDIRSPGLGDTAMYLCATSRPLGGSSGNTIYFGEGSWLTVV.

This clone was seen a few times. This chain connects TRBV7-9 to TRBJ1-1; D might be TRBD1 (5 bases). Trimming left V 5 bases short and J 6 bases short, with 10 bases between. This CDR3 comprises 12 residues. CDR1 and CDR2 from the germline V gene are SEHNR and FQNEAQ (reference sequence). CDR3 amino acids: CASSQGDAEAFF. The CDR3 DNA is TGTGCCAGCAGCCAGGGTGATGCTGAAGCTTTCTTT. Drawing the rest from reference TRBV7-9 and TRBJ1-1, the complete variable domain is DTGVSQNPRHKITKRGQNVTFRCDPISEHNRLYWYRQTLGQGPEFLTYFQNEAQLEKSRLLSDRFSAERPKGSFSTLEIQRTEQGDSAMYLCASSQGDAEAFFGQGTRLTVV.

The V and J genes are TRBV2 and TRBJ2-4; 8 nucleotides align to TRBD2. Germline V gene sequence: CDR1 SNHLY, CDR2 FYNNEI. The CDR3 sequence is 12 residues long. J gave up 8 bases and V 8 bases, and 5 bases lay outside the gene matches. The CDR3 here is CASREGLDIQYF. CDR3 coding DNA: TGTGCCAGCCGGGAGGGCCTGGACATTCAGTACTTC.

This sequence joins TRBV6-6 and TRBJ1-2; D not certain. The germline CDR1 and CDR2 sequences are MNHNY and SVGAGI (reference sequence). There are 13 residues in the CDR3. Trimming took 7 bases from V and 3 from J, leaving 12 bases between them. The CDR3 region has the DNA TGTGCCAGCAATGCGAGGGAGGACTATGGCTACACCTTC. Encoded protein: CASNAREDYGYTF.

This chain links TRBV5-1 with TRBJ2-1, with D unclear. The germline V and J ends were trimmed by 0 bases and 2 bases, with 9 bases remaining between them. CDR1 and CDR2 from the germline V gene are SGHRS and YFSETQ. CDR3 length: 15 residues. The chain's CDR3 is CASSLVPSAYNEQFF. Written as DNA, the CDR3 is TGCGCCAGCAGCTTGGTTCCCTCTGCCTACAATGAGCAGTTCTTC.

This clone was counted once. The rearrangement joins TRBV5-6 to TRBJ2-7; D is ambiguous. CDR3 length: 13 amino acids. CDR1 and CDR2 from the germline V gene are SGHDT and YYEEEE. V lost 0 bases, J lost 1 base, and 5 bases lay in between. The CDR3 coding sequence is TGTGCCAGCAGCTTGGGCCAATCCTACGAGCAGTACTTC. Translating it yields CASSLGQSYEQYF.